This entry concerns a single T cell receptor beta chain. This specimen comes from a study of cytomegalovirus exposure and HLA in healthy donors. Clones were read by immunoSEQ multiplex PCR, and TCRdb kept only the in-frame ones, dropping some. The sample contains approximately 70,000 clones, approximately 94% of which appear only once. This receptor was obtained from a woman aged 18-30 years in good health and CMV-seronegative. The sample was PBMCs.

The CDR3 sequence: CAWSPWTGNDEQYF. The CDR3 coding sequence is TGTGCCTGGAGTCCCTGGACAGGGAACGACGAGCAGTACTTC. The chain links TRBV30 to TRBJ2-7; 8 bases line up with TRBD1. Unmatched junction bases numbered 8, after V lost 2 bases and J lost 5 bases. The germline gives CDR1 GTSNPN, CDR2 SVGIG (reference sequence). CDR3 size: 14 residues.